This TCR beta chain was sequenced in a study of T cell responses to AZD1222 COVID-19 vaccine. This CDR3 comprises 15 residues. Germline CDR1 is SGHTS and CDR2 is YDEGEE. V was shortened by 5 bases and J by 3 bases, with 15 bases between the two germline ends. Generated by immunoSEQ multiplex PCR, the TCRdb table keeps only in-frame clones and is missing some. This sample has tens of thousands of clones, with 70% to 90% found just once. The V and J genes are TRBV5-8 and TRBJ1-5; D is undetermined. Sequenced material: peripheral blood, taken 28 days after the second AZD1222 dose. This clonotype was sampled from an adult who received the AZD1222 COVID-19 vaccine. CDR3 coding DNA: TGTGCCAGCAGTAGCAACCGTGAGATCAATCAGCCCCAGCATTTT. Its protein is CASSSNREINQPQHF. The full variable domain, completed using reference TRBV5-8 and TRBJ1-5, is EAGVTQSPTHLIKTRGQQATLRCSPISGHTSVYWYQQALGLGLQFLLWYDEGEERNRGNFPPRFSGRQFPNYSSELNVNALELEDSALYLCASSSNREINQPQHFGDGTRLSIL.